This TCR beta chain was profiled in a study of molecular identifiers for immune sequencing clone quantification. TCRdb redid the calling of the PCR reads with MiXCR, one entry per CDR3 protein. The table lists under 800,000 distinct CDR3 sequences, 25% of them singletons. This clonotype was counted at least ten times. The antigen is not known. The CDR3 sequence is 16 residues long. Germline loops: CDR1 SGHAT, CDR2 FQNNGV. V was trimmed by 5 bases and J by 5 bases, leaving 19 bases between them. Findings and caveats of the study: Barcodes shared by identical TCR molecules could lead to underestimated sizes of highly expanded clones. Over 99% of CMV-specific effector molecules, but under 1% of naive ones, were in clones above 20 copies.

The specimen was naive CD8+ T cells from blood, with Jurkat cell RNA spiked in. As to subset: FACS-sorted CD8+CD4-CCR7+CD45RA+ naive T cells. The source of this sequence is a human donor in good health. Some libraries in this study had Jurkat cell RNA spiked in. The rearrangement uses TRBV11-2 and TRBJ2-4, with D possibly called TRBD1 or TRBD2 (5 bases each). The CDR3 sequence is CASSPLGVVGENIQYF. The CDR3, as DNA: TGTGCCAGCAGCCCCCTGGGGGTCGTGGGGGAAAACATTCAGTACTTC.